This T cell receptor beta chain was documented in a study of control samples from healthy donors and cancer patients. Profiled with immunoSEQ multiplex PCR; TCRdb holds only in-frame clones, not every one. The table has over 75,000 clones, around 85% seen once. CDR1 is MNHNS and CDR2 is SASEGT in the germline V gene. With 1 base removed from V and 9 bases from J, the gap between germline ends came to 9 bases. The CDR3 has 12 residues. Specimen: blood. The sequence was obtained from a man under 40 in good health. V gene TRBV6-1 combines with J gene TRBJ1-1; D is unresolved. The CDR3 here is CASSEGHDKAFF. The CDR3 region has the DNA TGTGCCAGCAGTGAAGGACATGATAAAGCTTTCTTT.